This T cell receptor beta chain was recorded in a study of beta chain features in type 1 diabetes. Study observations and caveats: In every one of the four CD4+ subsets, TCRB CDR3s were moderately but significantly shorter in Type 1 diabetes patients.

About 120 mL of blood, on average, came from one heparinised draw per donor. By way of CD45RO/CCR7/CD25/CD127/CD95/CD27, the CD4+ regulatory, stem cell-like memory, central memory and naive cells were sorted. The purity of all sorted populations exceeded 95%. Concerning this clone itself: Its antigen is still unknown.

The authors reverse transcribed all of the isolated RNA, so sequencing captured expressed TCRB transcripts. Repertoires were generated with immunoSEQ multiplex PCR, while TCRdb's copy carries only in-frame clones and drops some. The data show some 52,000 clones, roughly 40% seen once. CDR3 length: 14 amino acids. CDR1 and CDR2 from the germline V gene are SGHRS and YFSETQ. The TCR sequence derives from a man aged 25 to 45 with type 1 diabetes. Material: Tregs from blood. The chain joins TRBV5-1 to TRBJ2-5, with 7 bases that match TRBD1. The assigned J gene may be wrong: the sequence end matches TRBJ2-7 better. Here the CDR3 DNA reads TGCGCCAGCAGCTGGGACAGAGTTTTCTACGAGCAGTACTTC. Translation: CASSWDRVFYEQYF.